The T cell receptor (beta chain) under discussion was sequenced for a study of T cell changes during pregnancy in multiple sclerosis. Germline V gives CDR1 SNHLY, CDR2 FYNNEI. J gave up 5 bases and V 7 bases, and 12 bases lay outside the gene matches. The CDR3 contains 15 residues. TCRdb's table, derived via immunoSEQ multiplex PCR, lists solely in-frame clones and lacks some. The profile shows 47,000 or so clones, 70% to 90% of them singletons. The sequencing here drew on peripheral blood, taken in the first trimester of pregnancy. The TCR comes from a female donor with multiple sclerosis, enrolled in a pregnancy study. The rearrangement joins TRBV2 to TRBJ2-5; 8 nucleotides line up with TRBD1. Written as DNA, the CDR3 is TGTGCCAGCAAGTTCGGGCAGGGGGCGGGGGAGACCCAGTACTTC. It codes for CASKFGQGAGETQYF.